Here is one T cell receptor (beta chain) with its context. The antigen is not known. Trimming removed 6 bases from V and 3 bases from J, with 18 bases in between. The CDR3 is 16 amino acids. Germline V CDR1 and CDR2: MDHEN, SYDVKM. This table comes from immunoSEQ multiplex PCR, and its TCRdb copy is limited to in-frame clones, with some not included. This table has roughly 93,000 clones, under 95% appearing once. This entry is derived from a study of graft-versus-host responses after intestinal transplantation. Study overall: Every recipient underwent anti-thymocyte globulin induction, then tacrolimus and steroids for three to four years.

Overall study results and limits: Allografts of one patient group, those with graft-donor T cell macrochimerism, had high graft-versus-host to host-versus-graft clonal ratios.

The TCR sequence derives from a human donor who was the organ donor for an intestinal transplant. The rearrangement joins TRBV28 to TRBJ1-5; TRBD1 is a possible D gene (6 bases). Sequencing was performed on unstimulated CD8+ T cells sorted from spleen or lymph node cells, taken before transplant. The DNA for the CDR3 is TGTGCCAGCAGCCGCCCGGCGGGGGCCATCAATCAGCCCCAGCATTTT. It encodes CASSRPAGAINQPQHF.